What follows is one T cell receptor (beta chain) and its context. Its antigen remains unknown. V lost 2 bases and J 2 bases, leaving 7 bases between the germline ends. Germline CDR1 reads SQVTM; CDR2 reads ANQGSEA. This CDR3 is built from 14 residues. This specimen belongs to a study of OX40 agonist ivuxolimab in advanced cancers. Study background: Ivuxolimab, an antibody that agonizes OX40 (CD134), was administered to the patients. The eligibility criteria allowed prior anti-PD-1, anti-PD-L1 or anti-CTLA-4 therapy, and 30% to 40% had some. The study enrolled dose-escalation patients with hepatocellular carcinoma, melanoma, renal cell or head and neck cancer. Study-wide findings and caveats: Clones of CD4+ and CD8+ blood T cells grew by week 6 at doses of 0.1 to 3.0 mg/kg.

The table came from immunoSEQ multiplex PCR; TCRdb's copy has only in-frame clones and leaves some out. This repertoire shows roughly 71,000 clones, about nine tenths found once; its top ten account for 1%. The specimen comprised CD4+ or CD8+ T cells sorted from blood, sampled in a trial of the OX40 agonist ivuxolimab. The rearrangement joins TRBV29-1 to TRBJ2-6; unclear D gene. This clonotype originated in an adult with an advanced solid tumor such as melanoma, head and neck, liver or kidney cancer. CDR3 coding DNA: TGCAGCGTTGAAAGGACCCCTGGGGCCAACGTCCTGACTTTC. It translates to CSVERTPGANVLTF.